A single sample is the source of the 5 T cell receptor beta chains below, sequenced in a study of regulatory T cells in long-lasting Graves disease. Sequencing libraries for TCR beta were prepared with iRepertoire HTBI primers and Arm-PCR of CDR3 regions. TCRdb fed the multiplex PCR reads into MiXCR, producing one record per CDR3 protein. The sample lists about 470,000 distinct CDR3 sequences; roughly 21% were seen once. Time point described: persistent/refractory GD, antithyroid drugs over 5 years with positive TRAb. RNA from PBMCs was the source of the TCR library. The starting material was peripheral blood mononuclear cells (PBMCs), obtained when the disease was refractory, from a patient treated with antithyroid drugs. The receptors originated from a female donor with Graves disease.

This clonotype has at least ten counts. The gene calls are TRBV19 and TRBJ2-7; 7 positions agree with TRBD1. Germline CDR1 LNHDA, CDR2 SQIVND (reference sequence). CDR3 size: 16 residues. Losses at the gene ends were 4 bases for V and 6 bases for J; bases not matched to a gene: 15. The DNA of the CDR3 is TGTGCCAGTAGTACGCCACAGGGGTGGTCTTTTGGCGAGCAGTACTTC. Translated, it gives CASSTPQGWSFGEQYF.

This clonotype occurred many times. The J gene is TRBJ2-4, the V gene TRBV15; 7 bases agree with TRBD1. The germline gives CDR1 LNHNV, CDR2 YYDKDF (reference sequence). The CDR3 is made up of 14 amino acids. V trimming: 7 bases; J trimming: 8 bases; junction bases outside the gene matches: 11. The CDR3 nucleotides read TGTGCCACCAAATATACAGGGGAATCGGACATTCAGTACTTC. Protein: CATKYTGESDIQYF.

The chain has TRBV12-3 or TRBV12-4 and TRBJ1-5; D may be TRBD1 (6 bases). The CDR3 runs 14 residues. V lost 5 bases, J lost 2 bases, and 10 bases lay in between. The CDR3 coding sequence is TGTGCCAGCAGTACAGGGTACGGCAATCAGCCCCAGCATTTT. This translates into CASSTGYGNQPQHF.

This clonotype was counted only a few times. The chain couples TRBV6-2 or TRBV6-3 to TRBJ1-1; a possible D gene is TRBD1 (6 bases). Germline loops: CDR1 MNHEY, CDR2 SVGEGT. CDR3 length equals 18 residues. V shed 5 bases and J shed 1 base, with 23 bases lying between them. CDR3 DNA: TGTGCCAGCAGTGAAGTATACAGGAGTGGACAGTCGAACACTGAAGCTTTCTTT. Protein sequence: CASSEVYRSGQSNTEAFF.

This chain uses TRBV4-1 with TRBJ2-7; the D gene is possibly TRBD2 (6 bases). Germline CDR1 is MGHRA and CDR2 is YSYEKL. The CDR3 has 16 amino acids. V lost 4 bases and J lost 2, with 18 bases in between. This CDR3 is CASSPSEEGKTYEQYF. In DNA form, the CDR3 reads TGCGCCAGCAGCCCCAGCGAGGAGGGGAAAACCTACGAGCAGTACTTC.